These T cell receptor beta chains were read from a single sample in a study of blood T cell repertoires in COVID-19. Sequenced by immunoSEQ multiplex PCR; TCRdb stores in-frame clones only, minus some. The sample carries about 360,000 clones, about 90% recorded once. The sample consisted of PBMCs or T cells enriched from blood (not recorded which). The receptors derive from a man between 40 and 49 years old in a cohort exposed to, infected with or recovered from COVID-19 (not recorded which). Both conserved end residues are trimmed from each CDR3. D genes are given only for firm matches.

>NA|TRBV5-8
ASSLVEGRTPLH
>NA|TRBV7-6
ASRGRHNEQF
>NA|TRBV6-4
ASSMGTAGNTGELF
>NA|TRBV19
ASSHREKLF
>TRBD1|TRBV3-1/TRBV3-2
ASSQEGTGPQPQH
>NA|TRBV7-3
ASSLSPGKETQY
>TRBD1|TRBV11-2
ASSLDRDYGYT
>NA|TRBV7-9
ASSSQNGQSNEQF
>TRBD1|TRBV2
ASGKDRGSYEQY
>NA|TRBV30
AWSRGGGTEAF
>TRBD1|TRBV11-2
ASSLERTGHSGNTIY
>TRBD1|TRBV2
ADRGMVTEAF
>TRBD2|TRBV20-1
SAQRGGEQY
>TRBD1|TRBV7-2
ASSFGQGNYGYT
>NA|TRBV29-1
SVEDQGDGYT
>NA|TRBV27
ASSLVVSTDTQY
>TRBD1|TRBV30
AWSPDRGWGYT
>NA|TRBV24-1
ATSDPRQGGYEQF
>NA|TRBV18
ASSPRQGNQPQH
>NA|TRBV6-4
ASSEGVRTGELF
>NA|TRBV18
ASSPGLVVGELF
>TRBD1|TRBV29-1
SVEGQGTSTEAF
>TRBD1|TRBV6-5
ASRRQGEYQPQH
>NA|TRBV5-1
ASRTEVNTEAF
>NA|TRBV10-3
AISEADVELF
>TRBD2|TRBV30
AWSVFSASGRGNEQF
>NA|TRBV9
ASSPRGSGNIQY
>TRBD1|TRBV10-3
AARRDRENSPLH
>TRBD1|TRBV28
ASSSGQGYEQY
>TRBD2|TRBV27
ASSLPLAGGNNEQF
>TRBD2|TRBV28
ASSLSSGSYNEQF
>NA|TRBV19
ASSIEGVGQPQH
>TRBD2|TRBV5-1
ASSLVGGGNNEQF
>TRBD1|TRBV12-5
ASGLVLAYTGTEENTGELF
>TRBD2|TRBV11-2
ASSGSGRARTDTQY
>NA|TRBV5-1
ASSLEQGAETQY
>TRBD2|TRBV10-3
AISEREGREGEQY